The 6 T cell receptor beta chains reported below all come from one sample, sequenced in a study of OX40 agonist ivuxolimab in advanced cancers. Sequenced by immunoSEQ multiplex PCR; TCRdb stores in-frame clones only, minus some. The sample contains tens of thousands of clones, more than 85% of which appear only once. Sequenced here: CD4+ or CD8+ T cells sorted from blood, sampled in a trial of the OX40 agonist ivuxolimab. Every receptor here comes from an adult with an advanced solid tumor such as melanoma, head and neck, liver or kidney cancer.

The CDR3 here is CASSEEGPGVGLWSPLHF. The CDR3 region has the DNA TGTGCCAGCAGTGAAGAGGGACCTGGGGTGGGTTTATGGTCACCCCTCCACTTT. The chain has TRBV2 and TRBJ1-6, with a weak D call TRBD1 (5 bases). Germline V gene sequence: CDR1 SNHLY, CDR2 FYNNEI. CDR3 length: 18 amino acids. The V and J ends lost 1 base and 10 bases respectively, with 23 bases between them.

This chain joins TRBV5-4 and TRBJ2-7; possible D gene TRBD2, 5 bases. CDR1 and CDR2 (germline): SGHNT, YYREEE (reference sequence). The ends were cut back, 0 bases at V and 3 bases at J, with 7 bases in the middle. CDR3 length equals 13 residues. The CDR3 region is CASSLAGVYEQYF. CDR3 coding DNA: TGTGCCAGCAGCTTGGCCGGGGTCTACGAGCAGTACTTC.

In the case of this clone: One end of the junction is discordant with germline, which a read error may explain. The chain has TRBV11-2 and TRBJ1-3; the D is unclear. The germline V gene has CDR1 SGHAT and CDR2 FQNNGV. The CDR3 runs 15 residues. The CDR3 spells CASSFQPLSGNAIYF. CDR3 DNA: TGTGCCAGCAGCTTCCAACCCCTCTCTGGAAACGCCATATATTTT.

V is TRBV27 and J is TRBJ2-7, with TRBD1 matching over 7 bases. Germline values: CDR1 MNHEY, CDR2 SMNVEV (reference sequence). The CDR3 covers 14 residues. V gave up 5 bases and J gave up 1 base; unmatched junction bases: 5. The CDR3 DNA reads TGTGCCAGCAGTAACCGGGACAGTTCCTACGAGCAGTACTTC. It yields the protein CASSNRDSSYEQYF.

This clone was picked up a small number of times. The chain joins TRBV6-1 to TRBJ1-1; the D gene is possibly TRBD1 (5 bases). CDR1 and CDR2 from the germline V gene are MNHNS and SASEGT. Trimming removed 2 bases at V and 0 bases at J, with 19 bases between. This CDR3 spans 18 amino acids. This chain's CDR3 is CASSERGAGTVMNTEAFF. CDR3 sequence (DNA): TGTGCCAGCAGTGAAAGGGGCGCGGGGACGGTAATGAACACTGAAGCTTTCTTT.

This chain joins TRBV18 and TRBJ2-2, with a weak D call TRBD1 (5 bases). Trimming removed 4 bases at V and 3 bases at J, with 9 bases between. The CDR3 has 14 amino acids. Germline V gene sequence: CDR1 KGHSH, CDR2 LQKENI. CDR3 loop: CASSRQRDTGELFF. CDR3 sequence (DNA): TGTGCCAGCTCACGACAGAGAGACACCGGGGAGCTGTTTTTT.